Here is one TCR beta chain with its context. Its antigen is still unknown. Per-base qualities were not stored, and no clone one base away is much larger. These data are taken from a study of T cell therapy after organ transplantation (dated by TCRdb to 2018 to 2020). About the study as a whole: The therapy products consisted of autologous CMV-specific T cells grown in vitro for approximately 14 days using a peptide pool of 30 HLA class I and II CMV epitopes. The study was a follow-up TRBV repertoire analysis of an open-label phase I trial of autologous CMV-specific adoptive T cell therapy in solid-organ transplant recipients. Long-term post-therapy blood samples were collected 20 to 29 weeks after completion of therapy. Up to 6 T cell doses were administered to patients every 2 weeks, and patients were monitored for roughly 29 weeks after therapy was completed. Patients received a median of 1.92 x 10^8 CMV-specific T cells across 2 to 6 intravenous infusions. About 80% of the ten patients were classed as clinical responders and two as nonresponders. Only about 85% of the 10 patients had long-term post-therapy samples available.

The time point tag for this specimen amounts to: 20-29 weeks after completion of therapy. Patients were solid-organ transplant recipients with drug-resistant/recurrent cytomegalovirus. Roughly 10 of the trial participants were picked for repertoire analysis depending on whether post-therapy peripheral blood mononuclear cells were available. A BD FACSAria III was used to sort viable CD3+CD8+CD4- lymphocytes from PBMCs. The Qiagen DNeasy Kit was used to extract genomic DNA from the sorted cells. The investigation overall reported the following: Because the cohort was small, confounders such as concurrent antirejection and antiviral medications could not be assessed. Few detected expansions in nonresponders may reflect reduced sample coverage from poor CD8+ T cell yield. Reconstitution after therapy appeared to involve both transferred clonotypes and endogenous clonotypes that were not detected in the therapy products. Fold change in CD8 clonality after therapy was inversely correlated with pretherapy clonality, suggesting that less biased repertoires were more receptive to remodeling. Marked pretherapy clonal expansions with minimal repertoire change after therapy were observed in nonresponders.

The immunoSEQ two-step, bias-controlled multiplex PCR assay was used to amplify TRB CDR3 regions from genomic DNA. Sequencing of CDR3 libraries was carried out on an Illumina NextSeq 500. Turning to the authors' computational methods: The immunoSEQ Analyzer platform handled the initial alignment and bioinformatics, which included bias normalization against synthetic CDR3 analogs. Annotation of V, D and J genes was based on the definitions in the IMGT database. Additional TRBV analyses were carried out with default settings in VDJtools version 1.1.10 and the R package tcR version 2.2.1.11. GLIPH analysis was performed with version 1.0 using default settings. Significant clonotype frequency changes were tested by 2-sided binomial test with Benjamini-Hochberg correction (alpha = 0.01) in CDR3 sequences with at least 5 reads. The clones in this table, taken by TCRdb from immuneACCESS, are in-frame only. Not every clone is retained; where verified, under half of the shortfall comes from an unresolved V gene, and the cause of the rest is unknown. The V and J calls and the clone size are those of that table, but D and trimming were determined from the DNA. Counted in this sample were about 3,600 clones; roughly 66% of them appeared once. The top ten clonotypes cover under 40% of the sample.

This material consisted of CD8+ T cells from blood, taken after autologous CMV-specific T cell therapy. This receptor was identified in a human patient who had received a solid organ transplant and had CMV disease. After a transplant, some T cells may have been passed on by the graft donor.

The CDR3 is CASSLGMNTEAFF. The sequence in DNA is TGTGCCAGCAGCTTGGGGATGAACACTGAAGCTTTCTTT. The rearrangement combines TRBV5-8 with TRBJ1-1; the D gene lacks a confident call. CDR1 SGHTS and CDR2 YDEGEE are derived from the germline V gene. From its cysteine to its phenylalanine, the CDR3 spans 13 amino acids. Only the CDR3 DNA is retained, 39 bases long and in frame from the first base. A distance of 3 bases separates the germline ends of V and J, which lose 0 bases and 0 bases respectively.